The 19 T cell receptor beta chains presented below share a single source sample, sequenced in a study of shared clonotypes between healthy human individuals. The assay was immunoSEQ multiplex PCR, and TCRdb's table has in-frame clones only and misses some. The data contain 2 million to 2.5 million clones, approximately 93% of them singletons. The specimen sequenced was naive CD4+ T cells from PBMCs. The subset here: CD45RA+ positively selected. The receptors shown here come from a man aged 18 to 29 in good health. Some clones in this sample may be carry-over from other donors' samples.

The rearrangement links TRBV5-6 to TRBJ2-1; TRBD1 matches 9 bases. CDR1 and CDR2 from the germline V gene are SGHDT and YYEEEE. The CDR3 sequence is 17 residues long. With V trimmed by 2 bases and J by 6 bases, 12 bases remained unmatched. CDR3 nucleotides: TGTGCCAGCAGCTTCCGGAGGACAGGGGCTACACTCAATGAGCAGTTCTTC. Translated, it gives CASSFRRTGATLNEQFF.

This clone was detected only once. This chain links TRBV30 with TRBJ1-2; D might be TRBD1 (5 bases). Germline values: CDR1 GTSNPN, CDR2 SVGIG (reference sequence). Trimming stripped 8 bases from V and 4 bases from J, with 14 bases between. The length of the CDR3 is 12 residues. The CDR3 DNA reads as TGTGCCCGGGGGGGTGTTTTCTATGGCTACACCTTC. Its translation is CARGGVFYGYTF.

V is TRBV2 and J is TRBJ2-2; weak D call: TRBD1 (6 bases). Germline V CDR1 and CDR2: SNHLY, FYNNEI. V lost 6 bases and J 1 base, leaving 9 bases between the germline ends. The CDR3 contains 14 residues. CDR3 sequence reads: CASRADRNTGELFF. The CDR3 DNA reads TGTGCCAGCAGGGCGGACAGGAACACCGGGGAGCTGTTTTTT.

This clone was counted a few times. The sample contains more than one DNA sequence encoding this CDR3. V gene TRBV7-9 combines with J gene TRBJ2-3; 7 nucleotides line up with TRBD2. Germline V gene lookup returns CDR1 SEHNR and CDR2 FQNEAQ (reference sequence). V was pared by 2 bases and J by 1 base, with 0 bases of the junction left unmatched. The CDR3 is made up of 14 amino acids. The CDR3 DNA reads TGTGCCAGCAGCTTAACTAGCGGCACAGATACGCAGTATTTT. It is translated as CASSLTSGTDTQYF.

This sequence joins TRBV7-2 and TRBJ2-7; 7 bases are shared with TRBD2. Germline V lookup: CDR1 SGHTA, CDR2 FQGNSA. The CDR3 is made up of 16 amino acids. Trimming removed 5 bases from V and 1 base from J; junction bases left unmatched: 11. CDR3 residues: CASSPSGGGTSYEQYF. As DNA, the CDR3 is TGTGCCAGCAGCCCCTCTGGCGGGGGAACATCCTACGAGCAGTACTTC.

This chain uses TRBV5-8 with TRBJ2-2; possibly TRBD1 for D (5 bases). Trimming shortened V by 4 bases and J by 3 bases, and 10 bases separated the two germline ends. The CDR3 covers 14 residues. Germline-derived CDR1 and CDR2 are SGHTS and YDEGEE. CDR3 protein: CASSLGPDTGELFF. CDR3 nucleotides: TGTGCCAGCAGCCTGGGGCCCGACACCGGGGAGCTGTTTTTT. Full variable domain (missing parts from reference TRBV5-8 and TRBJ2-2): EAGVTQSPTHLIKTRGQQATLRCSPISGHTSVYWYQQALGLGLQFLLWYDEGEERNRGNFPPRFSGRQFPNYSSELNVNALELEDSALYLCASSLGPDTGELFFGEGSRLTVL.

The chain is built from TRBV7-9 and TRBJ2-2, with unresolved D. Per the germline V gene, CDR1 is SEHNR and CDR2 is FQNEAQ (reference sequence). Trimming shortened V by 5 bases and J by 4 bases, and 11 bases separated the two germline ends. The CDR3 loop spans 14 amino acids. The CDR3: CASSPALSTGELFF. In nucleotides, the CDR3 is TGTGCCAGCAGCCCAGCCCTCAGCACCGGGGAGCTGTTTTTT.

The rearrangement links TRBV6-1 to TRBJ1-2; TRBD1 aligns across 8 bases. CDR3 length: 15 residues. Germline values: CDR1 MNHNS, CDR2 SASEGT. The ends lost 2 bases at V and 0 bases at J; junction bases unmatched: 2. The CDR3 reads CASSEQQGANYGYTF. In nucleotides, the CDR3 is TGTGCCAGCAGTGAACAACAGGGGGCTAACTATGGCTACACCTTC.

The chain combines TRBV7-8 with TRBJ2-1; D is perhaps TRBD2 (6 bases). The V gene lost 4 bases and the J gene lost 4 bases, with 14 bases spanning the gap. The CDR3 spans 15 residues. Germline lookup yields CDR1 SGHVS and CDR2 FQNEAQ. The CDR3 sequence is CASSSRREAYNEQFF. CDR3 DNA sequence: TGTGCCAGCAGCTCTCGGAGGGAGGCGTACAATGAGCAGTTCTTC.

CDR3 region: CASSQGTSGRSPLAKNIQYF. CDR3 bases: TGTGCCAGCAGCCAAGGGACTAGCGGGAGGTCCCCGCTAGCCAAAAACATTCAGTACTTC. The chain carries TRBV14 and TRBJ2-4, with 14 bases identical to TRBD2. The CDR3 is 20 residues long. V gave up 1 base and J gave up 0 bases; unmatched junction bases: 8. From germline, CDR1 is SGHDN and CDR2 FVKESK. The full variable domain, in which reference TRBV14 and TRBJ2-4 provide the parts outside the CDR3, is EAGVTQFPSHSVIEKGQTVTLRCDPISGHDNLYWYRRVMGKEIKFLLHFVKESKQDESGMPNNRFLAERTGGTYSTLKVQPAELEDSGVYFCASSQGTSGRSPLAKNIQYFGAGTRLSVL.

The chain couples TRBV5-1 to TRBJ2-1; unclear D gene. Germline assignment: CDR1 SGHRS and CDR2 YFSETQ. This CDR3 has 14 amino acids. Trimming cost V 0 bases and J 10 bases, with 14 bases left between them. The DNA for the CDR3 is TGCGCCAGCAGCTTGGTTCCCTTGACTGAAGAGCAGTTCTTC. Protein: CASSLVPLTEEQFF.

V gene TRBV5-6 combines with J gene TRBJ2-2; D remains unclear. Per germline, CDR1 SGHDT and CDR2 YYEEEE. The CDR3 consists of 15 residues. Trimming shortened V by 0 bases and J by 0 bases, and 6 bases separated the two germline ends. The CDR3 DNA is TGTGCCAGCAGCTTGGCAGGCACGAACACCGGGGAGCTGTTTTTT. It encodes CASSLAGTNTGELFF.

The chain links TRBV20-1 to TRBJ2-1; D ambiguous. The ends were cut back, 3 bases at V and 8 bases at J, with 8 bases in the middle. The CDR3 length is 11 residues. Germline V gene sequence: CDR1 DFQATT, CDR2 SNEGSKA (reference sequence). CDR3 DNA: TGCAGTGCTAGGGAGAGATATGAGCAGTTCTTC. This sequence encodes CSARERYEQFF.

The V call is TRBV11-2, the J call TRBJ2-7; D remains unclear. From germline, CDR1 is SGHAT and CDR2 FQNNGV. The CDR3 extends over 14 amino acids. Trimming stripped 5 bases from V and 8 bases from J, with 19 bases between. The CDR3 nucleotides read TGTGCCAGCAGCCGGGTCGCTGGAGCTAGGCAGCAGTACTTC. Residues: CASSRVAGARQQYF.

This chain joins TRBV7-3 and TRBJ2-2, with 8 bases lining up with TRBD1. Germline trimming cut 2 bases from V and 0 bases from J; bases unmatched to any gene: 5. Germline V CDR1 and CDR2: SGHTA, FQGTGA. The length of the CDR3 is 17 residues. CDR3 residues: CASSLQGAGSNTGELFF. CDR3 sequence (DNA): TGTGCCAGCAGCTTACAGGGGGCCGGGTCGAACACCGGGGAGCTGTTTTTT.

The genes are TRBV27 and TRBJ2-2; the match to TRBD1 covers 10 bases. The CDR3 runs 16 residues. J lost 6 bases, V lost 3 bases, and 7 bases had no gene match. The germline V gene encodes CDR1 MNHEY and CDR2 SMNVEV (reference sequence). The CDR3 protein is CASSFRRTGGAGELFF. The CDR3 region has the DNA TGTGCCAGCAGTTTTCGCCGGACAGGGGGGGCCGGGGAGCTGTTTTTT.

The chain employs TRBV6-5 and TRBJ1-1; D is possibly TRBD1 (5 bases). In germline, CDR1 is MNHEY, CDR2 SVGAGI. This CDR3 has 13 amino acids. Trimming cost V 10 bases and J 1 base, with 13 bases left between them. This chain's CDR3 is CATYSDRNTEAFF. The CDR3 region has the DNA TGTGCCACCTATTCCGACAGGAACACTGAAGCTTTCTTT.

The chain recombines TRBV7-3 with TRBJ2-5; 8 bases are shared with TRBD1. The CDR3 runs 15 residues. J gave up 5 bases and V 5 bases, and 10 bases lay outside the gene matches. Per germline, CDR1 SGHTA and CDR2 FQGTGA. The CDR3 bases are TGTGCCAGCAGCCCGTATCTCCGGGACAGGGAGACCCAGTACTTC. Protein sequence: CASSPYLRDRETQYF.

V usage is TRBV5-8 and J usage is TRBJ1-4; the D is unclear. The CDR3 totals 14 residues. CDR1 SGHTS and CDR2 YDEGEE come from the germline V gene. The V end was cut by 0 bases, the J end by 3 bases, with 6 bases between. CDR3 residues: CASSLVAANEKLFF. The CDR3 nucleotides are TGTGCCAGCAGCTTGGTGGCTGCTAATGAAAAACTGTTTTTT.